A single TCR beta chain is shown here with its context. The primer mix had 60 Vbeta and 13 Jbeta primers. Profiled with immunoSEQ multiplex PCR; TCRdb holds only in-frame clones, not every one. Listed are 150,000 or so clones; more than 1.5% falls within the top ten. This sample was taken from a study of cytomegalovirus exposure and HLA in healthy donors. Study context: A prior study identified 117 million unique TCR beta sequences from 190 million or so T cells.

Germline values: CDR1 SEHNR, CDR2 FQNEAQ (reference sequence). There are 17 residues in the CDR3. With V trimmed by 5 bases and J by 4 bases, 17 bases remained unmatched. This TCR was sampled from a woman aged 35 to 49 in good health and CMV-seropositive. Sequencing was carried out using PBMCs. V gene TRBV7-9 combines with J gene TRBJ2-7; 7 nucleotides match TRBD1. The CDR3 loop reads CASSNLLGGTARYEQYF. DNA for the CDR3: TGTGCCAGCAGCAACCTACTAGGTGGGACAGCGAGATACGAGCAGTACTTC.